What follows are 5 T cell receptor beta chains derived from one specimen sequenced in a study of blood T cell repertoires in COVID-19. Generated by immunoSEQ multiplex PCR, the TCRdb table keeps only in-frame clones and is missing some. The sample records about 490,000 clones, approximately 85% being singletons. Sequenced input: peripheral blood. The receptors were gathered from a human donor in a cohort sampled during active COVID-19.

This clone was detected only a few times. This chain links TRBV2 with TRBJ2-3, with TRBD2 matching over 12 bases. Looked up from germline, CDR1 is SNHLY and CDR2 is FYNNEI. The CDR3 sequence is 13 residues long. J was trimmed by 6 bases and V by 6 bases; bases with no gene match: 1. The CDR3 here is CASRGLAGDTQYF. CDR3 in DNA: TGTGCCAGCAGGGGACTAGCGGGCGATACGCAGTATTTT.

The chain carries TRBV7-2 and TRBJ2-7; weak D call: TRBD2 (5 bases). Germline V gene data show CDR1 as SGHTA and CDR2 as FQGNSA. The CDR3 is 14 amino acids. The ends were cut back, 3 bases at V and 3 bases at J, with 12 bases in the middle. The DNA for the CDR3 is TGTGCCAGCAGCTTGGAAGCGGACTTCTACGAGCAGTACTTC. It yields the protein CASSLEADFYEQYF.

CDR3 loop: CASSLGVGGRKGNSPLHF. CDR3 bases: TGTGCCAGCAGCTTGGGAGTCGGGGGGCGCAAAGGGAATTCACCCCTCCACTTT. This sequence joins TRBV5-6 and TRBJ1-6, with a weak D call TRBD1 (6 bases). Trimming left V 0 bases short and J 7 bases short, with 20 bases between. The CDR3 sequence is 18 residues long. From germline, CDR1 is SGHDT and CDR2 YYEEEE.

This clone turned up a few times. The chain has TRBV30 and TRBJ1-1; no definite D call. Trimming removed 1 base at V and 4 bases at J, with 10 bases between. Looked up from germline, CDR1 is GTSNPN and CDR2 is SVGIG (reference sequence). This CDR3 region has 13 residues. In DNA, the CDR3 is TGTGCCTGGAGTGGCACAGACCGCACTGAAGCTTTCTTT. Translating it yields CAWSGTDRTEAFF.

The J gene is TRBJ1-4, the V gene TRBV27; 8 bases are shared with TRBD1. Losses at the gene ends were 6 bases for V and 6 bases for J; bases not matched to a gene: 6. Germline V gives CDR1 MNHEY, CDR2 SMNVEV (reference sequence). The CDR3 runs to 14 residues. The CDR3, as DNA: TGTGCCAGCAGCCCGGGACAGGATGATGAAAAACTGTTTTTT. Its translation is CASSPGQDDEKLFF.